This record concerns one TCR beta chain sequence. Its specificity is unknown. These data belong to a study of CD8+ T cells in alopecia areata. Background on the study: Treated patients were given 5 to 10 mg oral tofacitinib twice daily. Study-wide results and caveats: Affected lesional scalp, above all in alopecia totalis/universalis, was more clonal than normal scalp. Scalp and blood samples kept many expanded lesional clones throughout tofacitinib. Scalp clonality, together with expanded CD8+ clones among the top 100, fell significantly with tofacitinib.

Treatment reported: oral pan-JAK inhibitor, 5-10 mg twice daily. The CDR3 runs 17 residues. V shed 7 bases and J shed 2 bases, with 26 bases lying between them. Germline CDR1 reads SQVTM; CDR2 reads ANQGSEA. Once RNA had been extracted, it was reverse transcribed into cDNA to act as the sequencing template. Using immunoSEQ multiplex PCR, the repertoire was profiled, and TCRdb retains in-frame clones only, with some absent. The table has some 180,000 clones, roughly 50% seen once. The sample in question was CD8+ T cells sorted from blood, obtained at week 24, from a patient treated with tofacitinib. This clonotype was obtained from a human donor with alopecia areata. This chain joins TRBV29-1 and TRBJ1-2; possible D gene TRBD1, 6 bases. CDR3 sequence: CSAPIGAGTTGNYGYTF. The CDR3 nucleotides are TGCAGCGCCCCGATTGGGGCTGGGACAACAGGAAACTATGGCTACACCTTC.